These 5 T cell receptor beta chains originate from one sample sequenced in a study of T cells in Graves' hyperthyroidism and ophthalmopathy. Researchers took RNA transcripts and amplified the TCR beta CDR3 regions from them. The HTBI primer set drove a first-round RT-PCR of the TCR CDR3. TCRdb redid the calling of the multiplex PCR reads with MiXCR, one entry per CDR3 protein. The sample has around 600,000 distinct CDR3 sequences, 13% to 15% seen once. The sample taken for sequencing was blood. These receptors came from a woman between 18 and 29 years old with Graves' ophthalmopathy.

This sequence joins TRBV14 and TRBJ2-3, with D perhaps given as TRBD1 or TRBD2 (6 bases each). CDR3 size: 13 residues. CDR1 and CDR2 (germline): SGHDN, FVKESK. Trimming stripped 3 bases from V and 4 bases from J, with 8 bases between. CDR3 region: CASSHGGPDTQYF. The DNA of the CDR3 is TGTGCCAGCAGCCACGGGGGCCCAGATACGCAGTATTTT.

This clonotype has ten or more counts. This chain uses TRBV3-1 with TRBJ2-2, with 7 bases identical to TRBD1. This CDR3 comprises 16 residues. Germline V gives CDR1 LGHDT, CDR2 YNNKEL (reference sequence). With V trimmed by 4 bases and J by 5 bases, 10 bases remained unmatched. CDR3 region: CASSLGETGHTGELFF. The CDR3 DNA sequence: TGTGCCAGCAGCCTCGGGGAGACAGGGCATACCGGGGAGCTGTTTTTT.

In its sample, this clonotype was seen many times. The CDR3 reads CASDLAPQSEDYNEQFF. As DNA, the CDR3 is TGTGCCAGCGACTTAGCACCTCAATCGGAAGATTACAATGAGCAGTTCTTC. The rearrangement links TRBV12-3 or TRBV12-4 to TRBJ2-1; D gene ambiguous. Trimming took 8 bases from V and 4 from J, leaving 24 bases between them. The CDR3 extends over 17 amino acids.

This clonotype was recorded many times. The CDR3 loop reads CATSDFGGTQYF. Written as DNA, the CDR3 is TGTGCCACCAGTGATTTCGGCGGGACCCAGTACTTC. V usage is TRBV24-1 and J usage is TRBJ2-5; unclear D gene. CDR1 is KGHDR, CDR2 SFDVKD, per germline. Between the trimmed V and J ends, which lost 1 base and 7 bases, there was a span of 6 bases. This CDR3 has 12 amino acids.

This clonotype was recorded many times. The CDR3 DNA sequence: TGCAGTGCTGGTAGCGGGAGGGTCTCCTACAATGAGCAGTTCTTC. It specifies CSAGSGRVSYNEQFF. The chain couples TRBV20-1 to TRBJ2-1; the match to TRBD2 covers 11 bases. This CDR3 has 15 amino acids. Trimming cost V 5 bases and J 0 bases; bases outside gene matches: 3. CDR1 and CDR2 from the germline V gene are DFQATT and SNEGSKA (reference sequence).